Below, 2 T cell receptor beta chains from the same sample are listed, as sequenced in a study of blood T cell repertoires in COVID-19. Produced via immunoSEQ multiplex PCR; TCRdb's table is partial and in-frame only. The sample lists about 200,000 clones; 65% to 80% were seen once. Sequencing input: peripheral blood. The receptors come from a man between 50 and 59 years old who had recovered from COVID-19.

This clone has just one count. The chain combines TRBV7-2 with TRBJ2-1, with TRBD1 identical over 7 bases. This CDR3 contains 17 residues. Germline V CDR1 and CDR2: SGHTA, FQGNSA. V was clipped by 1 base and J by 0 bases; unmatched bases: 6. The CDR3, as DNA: TGTGCCAGCAGCTTAGGGTTGACAGGGACCTCCTACAATGAGCAGTTCTTC. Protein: CASSLGLTGTSYNEQFF.

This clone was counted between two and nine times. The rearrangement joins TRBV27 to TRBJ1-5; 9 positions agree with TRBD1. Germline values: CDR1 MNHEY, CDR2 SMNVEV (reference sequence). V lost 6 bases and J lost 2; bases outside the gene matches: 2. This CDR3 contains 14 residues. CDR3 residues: CASRRTGGNQPQHF. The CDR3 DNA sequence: TGTGCCAGCAGGAGGACAGGGGGCAATCAGCCCCAGCATTTT.